The rows below give T cell receptor beta chains drawn from one sample of a study of cytomegalovirus exposure and HLA in healthy donors. The table came from immunoSEQ multiplex PCR; TCRdb's copy has only in-frame clones and leaves some out. Found here are tens of thousands of clones, 84% of them singletons; the top ten hold around 6%. The sample was PBMCs. These receptors were taken from a woman aged 18 to 35 in good health and CMV-seropositive. CDR3s include the opening cysteine and the closing phenylalanine or tryptophan. A D gene is named only where the DNA matches it firmly. Some rows mark clone size as missing; the rest say once, few, many or name a class of expanded clone.

D: TRBD2
size: NA
J: TRBJ2-7
V: TRBV9
DNA: TGTGCCAGCAGCGTAGTGGCTAGCGGGGGAGAGCAGTACTTC
CDR3: CASSVVASGGEQYF

D: NA
size: NA
J: TRBJ2-5
V: TRBV13
DNA: TGTGCCAGCAGCTCCACAGGGATATTGGAATTTCAAGAGACCCAGTACTTC
CDR3: CASSSTGILEFQETQYF

D: TRBD1
size: NA
J: TRBJ2-7
V: TRBV6-1
DNA: TGTGCCAGCACCTACTTTTCGGGGACAGGGTACGAGCAGTACTTC
CDR3: CASTYFSGTGYEQYF

D: NA
size: NA
J: TRBJ2-1
V: TRBV7-9
DNA: TGTGCCAGCAGCTTAGCGGGACTGCCAGGATTTAATGAGCAGTTCTTC
CDR3: CASSLAGLPGFNEQFF

D: NA
size: NA
J: TRBJ2-3
V: TRBV14
DNA: TGTGCCAGCAGTGGAGGGAATACGCAGTATTTT
CDR3: CASSGGNTQYF

D: NA
size: NA
J: TRBJ2-3
V: TRBV6-1
DNA: TGTGCCAGCAGTAGGAGTGAGGAGGGAGATACGCAGTATTTT
CDR3: CASSRSEEGDTQYF

D: TRBD2
size: NA
J: TRBJ2-7
V: TRBV25-1
DNA: TGTGTCAGCAGTGAACTAGGGACTAGCGGGAGGGGGTACGAGCAGTACTTC
CDR3: CVSSELGTSGRGYEQYF

D: NA
size: NA
J: TRBJ2-5
V: TRBV27
DNA: TGTGCCAGCAGTTTACTGGCGGGACTGGAGACCCAGTACTTC
CDR3: CASSLLAGLETQYF

D: NA
size: NA
J: TRBJ1-2
V: TRBV27
DNA: TGTGCCAGCAAGCGATCGGATATTAACTATGGCTACACCTTC
CDR3: CASKRSDINYGYTF

D: TRBD1
size: NA
J: TRBJ1-3
V: TRBV28
DNA: TGTGCCAGCAGTTTCAGAGAGGGGGCCGCGAACACCATATATTTT
CDR3: CASSFREGAANTIYF

D: NA
size: NA
J: TRBJ1-4
V: TRBV9
DNA: TGTGCCAGCAGCGTAGATGAGGGAGGCTATGAAAAACTGTTTTTT
CDR3: CASSVDEGGYEKLFF

D: NA
size: NA
J: TRBJ2-1
V: TRBV29-1
DNA: TGCAGCGTTGATGGGAGGACTATTAGCTCCTACAATGAGCAGTTCTTC
CDR3: CSVDGRTISSYNEQFF

D: NA
size: NA
J: TRBJ1-1
V: TRBV9
DNA: TGTGCCAGCAGCGGGCCGGACAGAAAGAACACTGAAGCTTTCTTT
CDR3: CASSGPDRKNTEAFF

D: NA
size: once
J: TRBJ1-5
V: TRBV4-2
DNA: TGTGCCAGCAGCCAAGGTTTGGGGGCGAGTCAGCCCCAGCATTTT
CDR3: CASSQGLGASQPQHF

D: TRBD2
size: NA
J: TRBJ2-1
V: TRBV19
DNA: TGTGCCAGTAGGTTTAAGCGGGAAACCTACAATGAGCAGTTCTTC
CDR3: CASRFKRETYNEQFF

D: NA
size: NA
J: TRBJ1-1
V: TRBV5-4
DNA: TGTGCCAGCAGGGTACAGGGAGATACTGAAGCTTTCTTT
CDR3: CASRVQGDTEAFF

D: NA
size: NA
J: TRBJ2-5
V: TRBV7-9
DNA: TGTGCCAGCAGCCAGCTTAGGGGGGACAGCCTGGAAGAGACCCAGTACTTC
CDR3: CASSQLRGDSLEETQYF

D: NA
size: NA
J: TRBJ2-7
V: TRBV6-1
DNA: TGTGCCAGCAGTGAATGGCAGGGCCTCTCCTACGAGCAGTACTTC
CDR3: CASSEWQGLSYEQYF

D: TRBD1
size: once
J: TRBJ1-5
V: TRBV2
DNA: TGTGCCAGCAGTGAGGAGACAGGGGACCCTAATCAGCCCCAGCATTTT
CDR3: CASSEETGDPNQPQHF

D: TRBD1
size: NA
J: TRBJ2-1
V: TRBV7-3
DNA: TGTGCCAGCAGCCCGACAGGGGGCTATGTCAATGAGCAGTTCTTC
CDR3: CASSPTGGYVNEQFF

D: TRBD1
size: NA
J: TRBJ1-1
V: TRBV18
DNA: TGTGCCAGCTCATCGACAGGGGGTAACATGAACACTGAAGCTTTCTTT
CDR3: CASSSTGGNMNTEAFF

D: NA
size: once
J: TRBJ1-5
V: TRBV12-5
DNA: TGTGCTAGTGCCCAAGTACTCAATCAGCCCCAGCATTTT
CDR3: CASAQVLNQPQHF

D: TRBD2
size: NA
J: TRBJ2-1
V: TRBV4-1
DNA: TGCGCCAGCAGCCAAGGGTCCAGCGGGGGTTACAATGAGCAGTTCTTC
CDR3: CASSQGSSGGYNEQFF